The next 21 T cell receptor beta chains were all read from a single sample in a study of technical replicates of blood from several donors. Only in-frame clones appear in the TCRdb table, and some are missing; sequencing was by immunoSEQ multiplex PCR. The profile shows 85,000 to 100,000 clones, 85% to 95% of them singletons. The sample consisted of T cells isolated from PBMCs. These receptors were taken from a human donor in good health.

The J gene is TRBJ1-5, the V gene TRBV20-1; a possible D gene is TRBD1 (5 bases). The CDR3 contains 11 residues. Per the germline V gene, CDR1 is DFQATT and CDR2 is SNEGSKA (reference sequence). The ends were cut back, 6 bases at V and 6 bases at J, with 9 bases in the middle. This CDR3 reads CSAGGGQPQHF. CDR3 nucleotides: TGCAGTGCCGGGGGTGGTCAGCCCCAGCATTTT.

This clone has a handful of counts. This chain links TRBV19 with TRBJ2-7, with D uncertain. The CDR3 consists of 13 residues. Germline CDR1 LNHDA, CDR2 SQIVND (reference sequence). V lost 5 bases and J 1 base, leaving 9 bases between the germline ends. The chain's CDR3 is CASSVQASYEQYF. Here the CDR3 DNA reads TGTGCCAGTAGTGTTCAGGCTTCCTACGAGCAGTACTTC.

In the case of this clone: Germline is not matched at one junction end, which may reflect a read error. The rearrangement joins TRBV25-1 to TRBJ1-2; 7 bases fit TRBD1. This CDR3 is built from 14 residues. From germline, CDR1 is MGHDK and CDR2 SYGVNS. The CDR3 DNA reads as TGTGCCAGCAGTGACTACAGGGGATACTATGTCTACACCTTC. Translating gives CASSDYRGYYVYTF.

The V call is TRBV6-1, the J call TRBJ2-1, with TRBD2 matching 11 bases. V dropped 8 bases and J dropped 5; count of bases not matched to a gene: 8. The CDR3 is 15 amino acids. CDR1 is MNHNS and CDR2 is SASEGT in the germline V gene. The CDR3 region is CASGPGTSGNNEQFF. CDR3 in DNA: TGTGCCAGCGGACCCGGGACTAGCGGAAACAATGAGCAGTTCTTC.

The chain recombines TRBV5-1 with TRBJ1-1, with D possibly matching TRBD1 (6 bases). Germline V gives CDR1 SGHRS, CDR2 YFSETQ. The CDR3 extends over 16 amino acids. Trimming took off 1 base at V and 1 base at J, with 14 bases between the two ends. CDR3 region: CASSLWAGAGNTEAFF. CDR3 DNA: TGCGCCAGCAGCTTGTGGGCAGGGGCGGGGAACACTGAAGCTTTCTTT.

The genes are TRBV6-1 and TRBJ2-3; 7 nucleotides align to TRBD1. CDR3 length equals 15 residues. The junction had 3 bases not matched to a gene; V was cut back by 2 bases and J by 1 base. The germline CDR1 and CDR2 sequences are MNHNS and SASEGT. Here the CDR3 DNA reads TGTGCCAGCAGTGAACGACAGGGCGGCACAGATACGCAGTATTTT. It is translated as CASSERQGGTDTQYF.

The chain is built from TRBV5-5 and TRBJ2-1; no clear D gene. The CDR3 loop spans 13 amino acids. Trimming removed 0 bases from V and 4 bases from J, with 5 bases in between. The germline V gene has CDR1 SGHKS and CDR2 YYEKEE (reference sequence). The CDR3 sequence: CASSLDLYNEQFF. The CDR3 nucleotides read TGTGCCAGCAGCTTGGACTTGTACAATGAGCAGTTCTTC.

CDR3 region: CASRGTSGSAGTGELFF. The CDR3 DNA sequence: TGTGCCAGTAGAGGGACTAGCGGGAGTGCGGGCACCGGGGAGCTGTTTTTT. The J gene is TRBJ2-2, the V gene TRBV19; 14 bases line up with TRBD2. Germline trimming cut 6 bases from V and 4 bases from J; bases unmatched to any gene: 7. The germline gives CDR1 LNHDA, CDR2 SQIVND (reference sequence). The CDR3 is 17 amino acids. The complete variable domain, with remaining parts taken from reference TRBV19 and TRBJ2-2, reads DGGITQSPKYLFRKEGQNVTLSCEQNLNHDAMYWYRQDPGQGLRLIYYSQIVNDFQKGDIAEGYSVSREKKESFPLTVTSAQKNPTAFYLCASRGTSGSAGTGELFFGEGSRLTVL.

The chain recombines TRBV27 with TRBJ1-5; TRBD1 matches 8 bases. CDR3 length: 14 amino acids. Looked up from germline, CDR1 is MNHEY and CDR2 is SMNVEV (reference sequence). With 7 bases clipped from V and 7 bases from J, the junction kept 9 bases outside the gene matches. CDR3 amino acids: CASTPGTGDQPQHF. In DNA form, the CDR3 reads TGTGCCAGCACCCCCGGGACAGGAGACCAGCCCCAGCATTTT.

This chain joins TRBV28 and TRBJ1-2, with D maybe TRBD1 (6 bases). Germline V gene data show CDR1 as MDHEN and CDR2 as SYDVKM. The CDR3 is made up of 16 amino acids. Trimming stripped 4 bases from V and 4 bases from J, with 19 bases between. CDR3 DNA sequence: TGTGCCAGCAGTTCCCCCGGGAAGGGGGATGGCTATGGCTACACCTTC. Its protein is CASSSPGKGDGYGYTF.

The chain joins TRBV27 to TRBJ1-4; D might be TRBD1 (5 bases). The germline gives CDR1 MNHEY, CDR2 SMNVEV (reference sequence). V was cut by 4 bases and J by 6 bases, with 12 bases left in between. CDR3 length equals 14 residues. The CDR3 sequence: CASSSAGTDEKLFF. In nucleotides, the CDR3 is TGTGCCAGCAGTTCTGCGGGGACGGATGAAAAACTGTTTTTT.

The rearrangement uses TRBV28 and TRBJ2-2; no reliable D call. Germline-derived CDR1 and CDR2 are MDHEN and SYDVKM. Between the trimmed V and J ends, which lost 4 bases and 7 bases, there was a span of 13 bases. This CDR3 has 14 residues. The CDR3: CASSSGWVVGELFF. The CDR3 DNA reads as TGTGCCAGCAGTTCGGGTTGGGTGGTCGGGGAGCTGTTTTTT.

The chain links TRBV7-9 to TRBJ2-1, with 7 nucleotides matching TRBD1. This CDR3 contains 17 residues. Germline assignment: CDR1 SEHNR and CDR2 FQNEAQ (reference sequence). V was pared by 3 bases and J by 3 bases, with 11 bases of the junction left unmatched. The DNA for the CDR3 is TGTGCCAGCAGCTTGGGAAGCCGGGACAGAGTCTACAATGAGCAGTTCTTC. Translated, it gives CASSLGSRDRVYNEQFF.

This chain connects TRBV5-1 to TRBJ1-5, with no clear D. CDR3 length: 12 residues. The germline gives CDR1 SGHRS, CDR2 YFSETQ. The germline V and J ends were trimmed by 0 bases and 6 bases, with 4 bases remaining between them. The CDR3 reads CASSLELQPQHF. In DNA, the CDR3 is TGCGCCAGCAGCTTGGAACTTCAGCCCCAGCATTTT.

The rearrangement joins TRBV5-1 to TRBJ2-5, with 8 bases aligning to TRBD2. Trimming removed 5 bases from V and 1 base from J; junction bases left unmatched: 4. The germline CDR1 and CDR2 sequences are SGHRS and YFSETQ. The CDR3 sequence is 14 residues long. CDR3 in amino acids: CASRKAGVQETQYF. The CDR3, as DNA: TGCGCCAGCAGGAAAGCGGGGGTCCAAGAGACCCAGTACTTC. Full variable domain (missing parts from reference TRBV5-1 and TRBJ2-5): KAGVTQTPRYLIKTRGQQVTLSCSPISGHRSVSWYQQTPGQGLQFLFEYFSETQRNKGNFPGRFSGRQFSNSRSEMNVSTLELGDSALYLCASRKAGVQETQYFGPGTRLLVL.

This chain connects TRBV2 to TRBJ1-5, with 7 bases lining up with TRBD1. The CDR3 runs 13 residues. Looked up from germline, CDR1 is SNHLY and CDR2 is FYNNEI. With V trimmed by 7 bases and J by 4 bases, 4 bases remained unmatched. This chain's CDR3 is CASNDRANQPQHF. DNA of the CDR3: TGTGCCAGCAACGACAGGGCGAATCAGCCCCAGCATTTT.

The rearrangement uses TRBV13 and TRBJ2-7, with TRBD1 identical over 8 bases. The germline CDR1 and CDR2 sequences are PRHDT and FYEKMQ (reference sequence). The trim removed 5 bases at V and 1 base at J, leaving 7 bases unmatched. The length of the CDR3 is 15 residues. CDR3 in amino acids: CASSAPGTGSYEQYF. The CDR3 bases are TGTGCCAGCAGCGCCCCCGGGACAGGATCCTACGAGCAGTACTTC. Complete variable domain (other parts from reference TRBV13 and TRBJ2-7): AAGVIQSPRHLIKEKRETATLKCYPIPRHDTVYWYQQGPGQDPQFLISFYEKMQSDKGSIPDRFSAQQFSDYHSELNMSSLELGDSALYFCASSAPGTGSYEQYFGPGTRLTVT.

The chain combines TRBV27 with TRBJ2-3; a possible D gene is TRBD2 (6 bases). In germline, CDR1 is MNHEY, CDR2 SMNVEV (reference sequence). V was clipped by 10 bases and J by 8 bases, with 13 bases between them. This CDR3 spans 11 amino acids. The CDR3 region is CATSAGGTQYF. The CDR3 DNA is TGTGCCACCTCAGCCGGGGGTACGCAGTATTTT.

The chain uses TRBV27 and TRBJ2-7; 7 bases are a match to TRBD1. Germline CDR1 MNHEY, CDR2 SMNVEV (reference sequence). The CDR3 covers 13 residues. J lost 4 bases, V lost 5 bases, and 5 bases had no gene match. Here the CDR3 DNA reads TGTGCCAGCAGTCCGGGGACAGCTTACGAGCAGTACTTC. This encodes CASSPGTAYEQYF.

The V and J genes are TRBV5-1 and TRBJ1-1; D is ambiguous. Germline CDR1 reads SGHRS; CDR2 reads YFSETQ. This CDR3 has 16 residues. The V end lost 3 bases, the J end lost 2 bases, and 17 bases lay between the germline ends. The CDR3 bases are TGCGCCAGCAGCTCGTTTCTTAATAGACATAACACTGAAGCTTTCTTT. Translating gives CASSSFLNRHNTEAFF.

The chain's CDR3 is CASSQEQGQGTDTQYF. The CDR3 nucleotides read TGTGCCAGCAGCCAAGAACAGGGACAGGGCACAGATACGCAGTATTTT. The chain carries TRBV4-2 and TRBJ2-3; TRBD1 matches 8 bases. Trimming removed 0 bases from V and 1 base from J; junction bases left unmatched: 3. The CDR3 loop spans 16 amino acids. The V gene's germline CDR1 is LGHNA and CDR2 YNFKEQ.